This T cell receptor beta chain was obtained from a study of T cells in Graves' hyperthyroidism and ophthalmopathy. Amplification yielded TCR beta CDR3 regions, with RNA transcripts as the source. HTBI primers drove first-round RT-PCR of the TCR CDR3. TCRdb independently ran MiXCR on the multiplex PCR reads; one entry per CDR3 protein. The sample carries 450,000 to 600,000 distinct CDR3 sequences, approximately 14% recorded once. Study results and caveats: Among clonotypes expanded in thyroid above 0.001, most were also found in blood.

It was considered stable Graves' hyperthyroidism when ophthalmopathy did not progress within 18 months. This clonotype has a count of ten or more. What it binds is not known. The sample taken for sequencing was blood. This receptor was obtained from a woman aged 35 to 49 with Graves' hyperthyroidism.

CDR3 loop: CASSITRAGGEQYF. Here the CDR3 DNA reads TGTGCCAGCAGTATTACCAGGGCGGGAGGCGAGCAGTACTTC. The chain recombines TRBV28 with TRBJ2-7; 8 bases match TRBD2. With V trimmed by 5 bases and J by 6 bases, 9 bases remained unmatched. Germline V gene lookup returns CDR1 MDHEN and CDR2 SYDVKM. This CDR3 comprises 14 residues.